What follows is one T cell receptor (beta chain) and its context. The antigen this receptor binds is unknown. No much larger clone exists at a distance of one base, and base qualities are not known. The immunoSEQ Assay, a bias-controlled multiplex PCR, was used to amplify TCRbeta CDR3 regions from genomic DNA. For the original study's pipeline: The number of nucleated cells in each sample was estimated from the amplification of reference gene primers within the assay. To quantify the absolute abundance of each unique TCRbeta CDR3 rearrangement, sequence reads were collapsed and filtered. For each sample, productive Simpson clonality was calculated by taking the square root of Simpson's diversity index across productive rearrangements. In its TCRdb copy, this immuneACCESS table keeps in-frame sequences only and misses some clones. Where compared with another copy, unresolved V genes explain less than half of these, and the others have no known cause. V and J calls and clone size are copied from that table; D and trimming were computed from the DNA. The sample table lists around 190,000 clones, more than 75% of them with a count of one. The ten largest clones represent around 17% of the sample.

Between the V and J ends, shortened by 3 bases and 6 bases respectively, the junction contains 18 bases. The CDR3 covers 16 residues, taking in both the cysteine and the phenylalanine. Solely the CDR3 DNA is kept, with 48 bases framed from the first base. CDR1 and CDR2 are drawn from the germline V gene: MDHEN, SYDVKM. The sample is drawn from a study of blood T cell repertoires in COVID-19 (TCRdb year 2020). For the wider study: Samples from collaborators originated in the United States, Italy and Spain and spanned both the acute and convalescent phases of COVID-19. The prospective study material was composed of cDNA or gDNA derived from T cells, B-cell-depleted T cells, or PBMCs. The dataset comprised deeply sampled blood TCRbeta repertoires from subjects exposed to, actively infected with, or recovered from COVID-19. The repertoires were released in a freely available public database meant as a resource for research on the immune response to SARS-CoV-2. Samples came from the ongoing ImmuneRACE study (first 160 participants) plus 1,254 subjects from 6 global collaborators. Sample metadata almost always included a de-identified subject ID, COVID-19 status, age in years and sex. Where available, HLA class I and class II types were taken from metadata supplied by the sample provider and were not determined by assay-based typing.

The research as a whole found: The quantity of clinical and demographic metadata differed by source and by participant and was supplied without curation.

Participants in the prospective study were aged about 18 to 95 years, lived in over 20 United States geographic areas, and enrolled through a virtual design. To assign participants to cohorts, the prospective study relied on clinical history that participants themselves reported in a screening survey and a study questionnaire. Each participant in the prospective study had whole blood, serum and a nasopharyngeal or oropharyngeal swab collected by mobile phlebotomists. Prospective study participants could optionally give additional blood draws and questionnaires over a roughly 2-month period. Prospective study blood samples were shipped either frozen or at room temperature before DNA extraction.

Sequenced sample: PBMCs or T cells enriched from blood (not recorded which). The receptor was isolated from a woman between 45 and 60 years old with acute COVID-19. The V and J genes are TRBV28 and TRBJ1-3, with the identity of the D gene unclear. At the DNA level, the sequence is TGTGCCAGCAGTTTGAGGTTTGGGCGGGGAACAAACACCATATATTTT. Translated, this gives CASSLRFGRGTNTIYF.